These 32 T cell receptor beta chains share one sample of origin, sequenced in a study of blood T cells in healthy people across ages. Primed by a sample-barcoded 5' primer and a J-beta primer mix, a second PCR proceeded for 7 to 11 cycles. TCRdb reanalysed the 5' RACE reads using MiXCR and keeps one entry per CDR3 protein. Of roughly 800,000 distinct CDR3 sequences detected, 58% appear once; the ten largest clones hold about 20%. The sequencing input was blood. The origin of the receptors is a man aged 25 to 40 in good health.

The CDR3 DNA reads TGTGCCAGCAGTTACCGGACTAGTTCAAATGAGCAGTTCTTC. Its protein product is CASSYRTSSNEQFF. The rearrangement uses TRBV6-5 and TRBJ2-1, with TRBD2 matching 7 bases. V dropped 2 bases and J dropped 7; count of bases not matched to a gene: 5. Germline CDR1 and CDR2: MNHEY and SVGAGI. CDR3 length: 14 amino acids.

DNA of the CDR3: TGTGCCAGCCGTACGGACACAGATACGCAGTATTTT. The encoded protein is CASRTDTDTQYF. The chain is built from TRBV2 and TRBJ2-3; D remains ambiguous. V lost 8 bases to trimming and J lost 2 bases, with 8 bases between them. Germline V gene data show CDR1 as SNHLY and CDR2 as FYNNEI. The CDR3 extends over 12 amino acids.

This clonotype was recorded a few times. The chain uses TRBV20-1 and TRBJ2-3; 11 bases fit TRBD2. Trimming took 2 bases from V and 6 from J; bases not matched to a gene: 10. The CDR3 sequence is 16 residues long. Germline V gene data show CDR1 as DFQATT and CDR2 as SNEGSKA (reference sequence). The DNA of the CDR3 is TGCAGTGCTAGATTGGGGAAGACTAGCGGGAACGATACGCAGTATTTT. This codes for CSARLGKTSGNDTQYF.

CDR3 nucleotides: TGTGCCAGCAGTTACTCGAGAGTGACGGGAGACCGAGAGACCCAGTACTTC. Its protein is CASSYSRVTGDRETQYF. The chain has TRBV6-2 or TRBV6-3 and TRBJ2-5, with D tentatively TRBD2 (6 bases). Trimming took off 0 bases at V and 4 bases at J, with 18 bases between the two ends. The CDR3 extends over 17 amino acids. CDR1 is MNHEY, CDR2 SVGEGT, per germline.

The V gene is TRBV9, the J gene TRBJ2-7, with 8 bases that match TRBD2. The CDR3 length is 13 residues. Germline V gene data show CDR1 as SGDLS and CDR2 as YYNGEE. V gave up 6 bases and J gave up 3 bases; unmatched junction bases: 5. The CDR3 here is CASTDGTSYEQYF. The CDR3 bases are TGTGCCAGCACCGACGGGACTAGCTACGAGCAGTACTTC.

Written as DNA, the CDR3 is TGTGCCAGCAGTGAAGGCGGACTAGCTCCCTACGAGCAGTACTTC. Protein product: CASSEGGLAPYEQYF. The genes are TRBV6-1 and TRBJ2-1, with TRBD2 matching over 8 bases. With the DNA end fitting TRBJ2-7 better, the J assignment may be wrong. The CDR3 has 15 residues. Germline CDR1 and CDR2: MNHNS and SASEGT.

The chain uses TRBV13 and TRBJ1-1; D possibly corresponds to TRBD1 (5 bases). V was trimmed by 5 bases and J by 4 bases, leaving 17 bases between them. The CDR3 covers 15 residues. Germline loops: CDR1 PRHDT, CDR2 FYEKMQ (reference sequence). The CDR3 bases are TGTGCCAGCAGCCAACGCGGAGGGGCGGTCACTGAAGCTTTCTTT. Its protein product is CASSQRGGAVTEAFF.

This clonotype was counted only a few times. CDR3 protein: CASSPWTSGVPYEQYF. The CDR3 region has the DNA TGTGCCAGCTCACCATGGACTAGCGGGGTTCCCTACGAGCAGTACTTC. V usage is TRBV18 and J usage is TRBJ2-7; 12 nucleotides agree with TRBD2. CDR3 length equals 16 residues. Germline assignment: CDR1 KGHSH and CDR2 LQKENI. With V trimmed by 2 bases and J by 2 bases, 4 bases remained unmatched.

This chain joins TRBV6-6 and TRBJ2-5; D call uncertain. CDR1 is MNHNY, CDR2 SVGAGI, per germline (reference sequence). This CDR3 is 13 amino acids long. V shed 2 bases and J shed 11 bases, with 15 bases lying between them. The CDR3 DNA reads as TGTGCCAGCAGTTACACATCAAACAATGAGCAGTACTTC. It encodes CASSYTSNNEQYF.

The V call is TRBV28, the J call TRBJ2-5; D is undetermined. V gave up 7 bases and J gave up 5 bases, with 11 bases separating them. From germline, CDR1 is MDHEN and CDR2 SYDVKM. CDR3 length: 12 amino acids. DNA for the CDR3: TGTGCCAGCACAACCTCAACGGAGACCCAGTACTTC. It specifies CASTTSTETQYF. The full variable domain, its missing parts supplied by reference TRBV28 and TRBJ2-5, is DVKVTQSSRYLVKRTGEKVFLECVQDMDHENMFWYRQDPGLGLRLIYFSYDVKMKEKGDIPEGYSVSREKKERFSLILESASTNQTSMYLCASTTSTETQYFGPGTRLLVL.

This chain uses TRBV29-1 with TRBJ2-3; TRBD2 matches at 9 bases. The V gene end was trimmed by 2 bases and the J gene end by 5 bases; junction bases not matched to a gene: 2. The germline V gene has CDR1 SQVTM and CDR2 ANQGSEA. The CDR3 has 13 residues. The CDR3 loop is CSVERREGDTQYF. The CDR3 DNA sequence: TGCAGCGTTGAAAGGCGGGAGGGAGATACGCAGTATTTT.

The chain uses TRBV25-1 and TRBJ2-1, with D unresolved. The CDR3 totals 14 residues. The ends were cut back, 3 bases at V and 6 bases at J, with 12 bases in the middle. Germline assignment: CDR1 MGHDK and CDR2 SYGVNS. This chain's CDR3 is CASSDKVAINEQFF. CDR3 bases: TGTGCCAGCAGTGATAAGGTAGCAATCAATGAGCAGTTCTTC.

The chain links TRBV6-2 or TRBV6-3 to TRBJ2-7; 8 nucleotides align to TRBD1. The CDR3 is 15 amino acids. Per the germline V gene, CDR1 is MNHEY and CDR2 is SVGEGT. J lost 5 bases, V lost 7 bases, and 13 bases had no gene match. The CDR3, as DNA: TGTGCCAGCAACCCCCATCTGGACAGGGTCAACGAGCAGTACTTC. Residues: CASNPHLDRVNEQYF.

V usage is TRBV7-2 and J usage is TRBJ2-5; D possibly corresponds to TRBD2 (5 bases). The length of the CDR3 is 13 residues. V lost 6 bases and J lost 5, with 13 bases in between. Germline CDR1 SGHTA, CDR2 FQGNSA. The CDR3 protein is CASREGTRETQYF. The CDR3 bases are TGTGCCAGCAGAGAGGGCACGAGGGAGACCCAGTACTTC.

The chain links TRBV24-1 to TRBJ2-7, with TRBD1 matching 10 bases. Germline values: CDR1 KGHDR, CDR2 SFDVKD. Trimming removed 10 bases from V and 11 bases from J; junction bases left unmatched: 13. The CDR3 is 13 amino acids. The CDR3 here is CATSSRDRGVKYF. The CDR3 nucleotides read TGTGCCACATCGTCCCGGGACAGGGGAGTGAAGTACTTC.

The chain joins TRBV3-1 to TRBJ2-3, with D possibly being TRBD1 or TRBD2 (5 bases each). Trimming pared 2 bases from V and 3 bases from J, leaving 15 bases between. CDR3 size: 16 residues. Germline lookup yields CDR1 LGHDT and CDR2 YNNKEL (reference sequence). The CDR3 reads CASSQLRGPATDTQYF. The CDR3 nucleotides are TGTGCCAGCAGCCAACTCCGGGGACCCGCGACAGATACGCAGTATTTT.

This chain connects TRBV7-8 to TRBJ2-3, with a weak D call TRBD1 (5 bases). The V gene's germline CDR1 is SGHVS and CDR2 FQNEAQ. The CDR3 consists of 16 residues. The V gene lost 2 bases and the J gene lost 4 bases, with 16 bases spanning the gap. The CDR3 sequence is CASSLLFPGSADTQYF. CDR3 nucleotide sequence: TGTGCCAGCAGCTTATTGTTTCCAGGGTCAGCAGATACGCAGTATTTT.

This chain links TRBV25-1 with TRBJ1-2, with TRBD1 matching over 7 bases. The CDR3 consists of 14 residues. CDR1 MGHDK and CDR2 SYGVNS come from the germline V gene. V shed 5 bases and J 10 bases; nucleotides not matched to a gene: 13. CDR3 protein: CASSLSGGKNDYTF. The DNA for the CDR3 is TGTGCCAGCAGTTTATCAGGGGGAAAGAATGACTACACCTTC.

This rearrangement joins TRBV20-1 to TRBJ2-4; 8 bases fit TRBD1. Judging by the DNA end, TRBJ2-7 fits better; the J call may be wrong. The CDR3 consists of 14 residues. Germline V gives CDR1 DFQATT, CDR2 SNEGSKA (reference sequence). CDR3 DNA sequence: TGCAGTGCTACATGGGGGACAGGAACCTACGAGCAGTACTTC. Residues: CSATWGTGTYEQYF.

The CDR3 DNA reads as TGTGCCAGCAGTTTACTGGGACAGAGCTACGAGCAGTACTTC. Protein product: CASSLLGQSYEQYF. The chain has TRBV27 and TRBJ2-4; 7 bases align to TRBD1. The DNA end is a closer match to TRBJ2-7, so the J assignment may be wrong. Germline CDR1 and CDR2: MNHEY and SMNVEV (reference sequence). The CDR3 length is 14 residues.

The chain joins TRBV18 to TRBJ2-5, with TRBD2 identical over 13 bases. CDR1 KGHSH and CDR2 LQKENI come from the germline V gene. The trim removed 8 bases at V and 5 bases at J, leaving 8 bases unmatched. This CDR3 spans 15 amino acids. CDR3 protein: CASGEGLAGSETQYF. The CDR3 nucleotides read TGTGCCAGCGGCGAGGGACTAGCGGGAAGTGAGACCCAGTACTTC.

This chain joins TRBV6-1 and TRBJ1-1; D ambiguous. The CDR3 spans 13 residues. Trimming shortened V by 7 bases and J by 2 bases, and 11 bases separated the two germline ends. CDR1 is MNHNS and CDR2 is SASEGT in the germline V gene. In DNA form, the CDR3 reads TGTGCCAGCAAGATACAGCCCAACACTGAAGCTTTCTTT. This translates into CASKIQPNTEAFF.

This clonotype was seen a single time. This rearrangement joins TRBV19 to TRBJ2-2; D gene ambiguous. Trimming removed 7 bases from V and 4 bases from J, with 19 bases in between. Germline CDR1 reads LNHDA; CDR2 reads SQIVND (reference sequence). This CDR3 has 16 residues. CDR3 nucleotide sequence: TGTGCCAGTAACCCTATAAACAGCCAGAGCACCGGGGAGCTGTTTTTT. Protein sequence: CASNPINSQSTGELFF.

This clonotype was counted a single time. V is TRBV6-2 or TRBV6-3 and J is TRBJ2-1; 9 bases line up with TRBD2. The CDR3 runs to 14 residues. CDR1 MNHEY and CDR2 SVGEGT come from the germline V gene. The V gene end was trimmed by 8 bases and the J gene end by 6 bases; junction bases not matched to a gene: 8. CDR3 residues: CASLEGLASNEQFF. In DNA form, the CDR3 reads TGTGCCAGCCTTGAGGGACTAGCATCCAATGAGCAGTTCTTC.

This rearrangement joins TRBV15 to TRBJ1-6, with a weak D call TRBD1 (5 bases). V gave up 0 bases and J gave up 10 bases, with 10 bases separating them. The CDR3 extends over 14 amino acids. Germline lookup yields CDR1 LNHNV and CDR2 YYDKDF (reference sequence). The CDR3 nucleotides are TGTGCCACCAGCAGAGACTCAGGGAACTCACCCCTCCACTTT. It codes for CATSRDSGNSPLHF.

This CDR3 is CASSYSTGHRSYEQYF. The CDR3 DNA reads as TGTGCCAGCAGTTACTCGACTGGACATAGGTCCTACGAGCAGTACTTC. This chain connects TRBV6-5 to TRBJ2-7; D perhaps matches TRBD1 (5 bases). The germline CDR1 and CDR2 sequences are MNHEY and SVGAGI. The CDR3 length is 16 residues. The V and J ends lost 0 bases and 1 base respectively, with 13 bases between them.

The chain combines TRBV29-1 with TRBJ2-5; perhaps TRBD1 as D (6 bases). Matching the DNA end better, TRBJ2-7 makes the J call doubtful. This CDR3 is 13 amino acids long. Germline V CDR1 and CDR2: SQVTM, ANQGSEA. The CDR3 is CSASDSPTYEQYF. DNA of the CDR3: TGCAGCGCCTCGGACAGTCCCACCTACGAGCAGTACTTC.

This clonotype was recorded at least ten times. The DNA of the CDR3 is TGCAGCGTTGGAAGGCAGTATAATGAAAAACTGTTTTTT. As protein: CSVGRQYNEKLFF. V is TRBV29-1 and J is TRBJ1-4, with unresolved D. CDR1 SQVTM and CDR2 ANQGSEA come from the germline V gene. This CDR3 is built from 13 residues. Trimming shortened V by 4 bases and J by 4 bases, and 10 bases separated the two germline ends. Full variable domain (missing parts from reference TRBV29-1 and TRBJ1-4): SAVISQKPSRDICQRGTSLTIQCQVDSQVTMMFWYRQQPGQSLTLIATANQGSEATYESGFVIDKFPISRPNLTFSTLTVSNMSPEDSSIYLCSVGRQYNEKLFFGSGTQLSVL.

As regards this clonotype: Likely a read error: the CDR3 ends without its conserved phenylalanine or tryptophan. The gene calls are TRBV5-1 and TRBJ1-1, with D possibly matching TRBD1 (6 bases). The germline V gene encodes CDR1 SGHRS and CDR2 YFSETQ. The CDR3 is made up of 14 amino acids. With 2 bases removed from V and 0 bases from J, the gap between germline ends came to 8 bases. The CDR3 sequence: CASSFGGLNTEAFI. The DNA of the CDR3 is TGCGCCAGCAGCTTTGGGGGGCTGAACACTGAAGCTTTCATT.

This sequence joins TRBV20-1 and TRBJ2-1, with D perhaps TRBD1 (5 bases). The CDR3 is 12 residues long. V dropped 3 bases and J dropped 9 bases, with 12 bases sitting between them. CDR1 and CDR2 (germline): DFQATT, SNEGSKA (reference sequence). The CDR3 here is CSARPDSTEQFF. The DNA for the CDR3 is TGCAGTGCTAGGCCCGACAGTACTGAGCAGTTCTTC.

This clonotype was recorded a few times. The CDR3 region has the DNA TGTGCCAGCAGCCAAGGTAGGGGGGCCAGCAAGACGCAGTATTTT. This translates into CASSQGRGASKTQYF. The chain combines TRBV4-2 with TRBJ2-3, with D perhaps TRBD1 or TRBD2 (6 bases each). This CDR3 is 15 amino acids long. V was clipped by 1 base and J by 9 bases, with 17 bases between them. Germline CDR1 LGHNA, CDR2 YNFKEQ.

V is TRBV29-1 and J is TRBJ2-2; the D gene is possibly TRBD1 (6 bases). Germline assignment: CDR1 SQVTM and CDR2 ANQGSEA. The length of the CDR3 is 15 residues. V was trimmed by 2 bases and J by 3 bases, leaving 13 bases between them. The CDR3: CSVELTGLDTGELFF. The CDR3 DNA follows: TGCAGCGTTGAACTAACAGGGTTGGACACCGGGGAGCTGTTTTTT.